One T cell receptor (beta chain) is described in this entry. Germline CDR1 is SEHNR and CDR2 is FQNEAQ (reference sequence). The V end lost 5 bases, the J end lost 11 bases, and 16 bases lay between the germline ends. The CDR3 contains 13 residues. This sample is part of a study of blood T cell repertoires in COVID-19. The data were produced by immunoSEQ multiplex PCR, yet TCRdb's version contains in-frame clones alone and is incomplete. The table lists 100,000 to 150,000 clones, about four fifths of them singletons. The V call is TRBV7-9, the J call TRBJ1-3, with D perhaps TRBD1 (6 bases). The receptor was derived from a man aged 70 or older with acute or convalescent COVID-19. What was sequenced was peripheral blood. CDR3 DNA: TGTGCCAGCAGCGCCGGACAGAAAAGTGCCATATATTTT. Amino acid sequence: CASSAGQKSAIYF.